The 24 T cell receptor beta chains below all came from one sample that was sequenced in a study of T cell changes during pregnancy in multiple sclerosis (dated 2019 in TCRdb). Library preparation employed the immunoSEQ multiplex PCR assay. In its TCRdb copy, this immuneACCESS table keeps in-frame sequences only and misses some clones. Where compared with another copy, unresolved V genes explain less than half of these, and the others have no known cause. The sample includes 80,000 to 130,000 clones, with almost 95% observed a single time. 0.7% to 0.9% of the sample lies in the top ten. The sequencing used peripheral blood, collected before pregnancy. Receptor source: a female donor with multiple sclerosis, enrolled in a pregnancy study.

The chain has TRBV4-1 and TRBJ2-7; D remains ambiguous. This CDR3 is built from 17 residues. Germline V gene lookup returns CDR1 MGHRA and CDR2 YSYEKL. V lost 4 bases and J lost 0, with 19 bases in between. CDR3 sequence: CASSPSPGPSGSYEQYF. In nucleotides, the CDR3 is TGCGCCAGCAGCCCCTCCCCCGGTCCCTCGGGCTCCTACGAGCAGTACTTC.

V usage is TRBV5-1 and J usage is TRBJ2-5; unclear D gene. This CDR3 region has 14 residues. Trimming left V 0 bases short and J 5 bases short, with 11 bases between. In germline, CDR1 is SGHRS, CDR2 YFSETQ. CDR3 protein: CASSLVGQAETQYF. The CDR3 DNA sequence: TGCGCCAGCAGCTTGGTGGGCCAGGCGGAGACCCAGTACTTC.

A note on this clone: Within the sample, other DNA sequences also encode this same CDR3. The genes are TRBV9 and TRBJ1-3; a possible D gene is TRBD1 (5 bases). Germline V gene lookup returns CDR1 SGDLS and CDR2 YYNGEE. The germline V and J ends were trimmed by 4 bases and 8 bases, with 16 bases remaining between them. CDR3 size: 14 residues. CDR3 nucleotide sequence: TGTGCCAGCAGCTCGGGGCAGGCGGGGGACACCATATATTTT. As protein: CASSSGQAGDTIYF.

The CDR3 spells CASSHTGAYEQYF. The CDR3 nucleotides are TGTGCCAGCAGCCACACAGGGGCCTACGAGCAGTACTTC. The genes are TRBV21-1 and TRBJ2-7; TRBD1 reflects the table's D call only, with no check against the DNA. TRBV21-1 is listed as a pseudogene. CDR3 length equals 13 residues.

The V call is TRBV7-8, the J call TRBJ2-5, with D possibly matching TRBD2 (5 bases). Trimming took off 5 bases at V and 2 bases at J, with 12 bases between the two ends. This CDR3 is 14 amino acids long. Germline V gene sequence: CDR1 SGHVS, CDR2 FQNEAQ. The CDR3 spells CASSPRRTQETQYF. DNA of the CDR3: TGTGCCAGCAGCCCCCGACGGACTCAAGAGACCCAGTACTTC.

CDR3 loop: CASSGLGLAGGYEQYF. CDR3 nucleotides: TGTGCCAGCAGTGGCCTGGGACTAGCGGGAGGCTACGAGCAGTACTTC. The chain employs TRBV2 and TRBJ2-7; 15 nucleotides match TRBD2. With V trimmed by 4 bases and J by 3 bases, 4 bases remained unmatched. The V gene's germline CDR1 is SNHLY and CDR2 FYNNEI. The CDR3 loop spans 16 amino acids.

This clone has a single count. V gene TRBV27 combines with J gene TRBJ2-3, with 7 bases fitting TRBD1. This CDR3 contains 14 residues. V shed 6 bases, J shed 2 bases, and the junction held 5 bases outside the gene matches. From germline, CDR1 is MNHEY and CDR2 SMNVEV (reference sequence). CDR3 nucleotide sequence: TGTGCCAGCAGGGGGGACAGTTACACAGATACGCAGTATTTT. As protein: CASRGDSYTDTQYF.

The genes are TRBV19 and TRBJ2-7; 8 bases agree with TRBD1. The V and J ends lost 3 bases and 0 bases, in that order; junction bases with no gene match: 10. This CDR3 has 17 residues. Germline lookup yields CDR1 LNHDA and CDR2 SQIVND (reference sequence). CDR3 in DNA: TGTGCCAGTAGTATGATGTCAGGGGGCATTAGCTCCTACGAGCAGTACTTC. Translating it yields CASSMMSGGISSYEQYF.

The rearrangement links TRBV7-9 to TRBJ2-3, with TRBD2 identical over 13 bases. Germline V gives CDR1 SEHNR, CDR2 FQNEAQ (reference sequence). The CDR3 totals 18 residues. V gave up 4 bases and J gave up 0 bases; unmatched junction bases: 7. The DNA for the CDR3 is TGTGCCAGCAGCTCAGACCCGGGACTAGCGGGAAGCACAGATACGCAGTATTTT. Protein: CASSSDPGLAGSTDTQYF.

The J gene is TRBJ2-1, the V gene TRBV18, with 13 bases lining up with TRBD2. J gave up 1 base and V 5 bases, and 5 bases lay outside the gene matches. CDR1 is KGHSH and CDR2 is LQKENI in the germline V gene. There are 17 residues in the CDR3. This chain's CDR3 is CASSSTSGGGSYNEQFF. CDR3 bases: TGTGCCAGCTCATCAACTAGCGGGGGGGGTTCCTACAATGAGCAGTTCTTC.

J is TRBJ1-5 and V is TRBV4-2; D possibly corresponds to TRBD1 (6 bases). CDR3 length: 15 residues. From germline, CDR1 is LGHNA and CDR2 YNFKEQ. Trimming pared 1 base from V and 7 bases from J, leaving 14 bases between. The CDR3: CASSQVPGAQQPQHF. CDR3 DNA: TGTGCCAGCAGCCAAGTTCCAGGGGCACAACAGCCCCAGCATTTT.

The chain links TRBV19 to TRBJ2-7; TRBD1 agrees at 8 bases. Trimming took 7 bases from V and 3 from J; bases not matched to a gene: 8. The germline gives CDR1 LNHDA, CDR2 SQIVND (reference sequence). This CDR3 has 14 residues. CDR3 coding DNA: TGTGCCAGTAAGCTGAATGGACAGGGCTACGAGCAGTACTTC. As protein: CASKLNGQGYEQYF. Full variable domain (outside the CDR3, taken from reference TRBV19 and TRBJ2-7): DGGITQSPKYLFRKEGQNVTLSCEQNLNHDAMYWYRQDPGQGLRLIYYSQIVNDFQKGDIAEGYSVSREKKESFPLTVTSAQKNPTAFYLCASKLNGQGYEQYFGPGTRLTVT.

The gene calls are TRBV2 and TRBJ2-2; 10 bases are a match to TRBD2. J lost 5 bases, V lost 7 bases, and 7 bases had no gene match. This CDR3 is built from 15 residues. Germline values: CDR1 SNHLY, CDR2 FYNNEI. In nucleotides, the CDR3 is TGTGCCAGCAAATCTAGCGGGAGTCGTACCGGGGAGCTGTTTTTT. Protein product: CASKSSGSRTGELFF.

The V gene is TRBV5-1, the J gene TRBJ2-2; the D gene is possibly TRBD1 (6 bases). The CDR3 spans 15 residues. Trimming left V 4 bases short and J 1 base short, with 11 bases between. CDR1 is SGHRS and CDR2 is YFSETQ in the germline V gene. The CDR3 nucleotides are TGCGCCAGCAGCACCGGACAGCGGAACACCGGGGAGCTGTTTTTT. This gives the protein CASSTGQRNTGELFF.

The rearrangement joins TRBV6-1 to TRBJ2-7, with 12 bases that match TRBD2. V gave up 4 bases and J gave up 5 bases; unmatched junction bases: 9. The CDR3 has 16 residues. Germline assignment: CDR1 MNHNS and CDR2 SASEGT. The DNA for the CDR3 is TGTGCCAGCAGTGCCTTGACTAGCGGGAGAGGGAACGAGCAGTACTTC. It encodes CASSALTSGRGNEQYF.

V gene TRBV7-6 combines with J gene TRBJ2-7; 7 bases align to TRBD1. V shed 6 bases and J 2 bases; nucleotides not matched to a gene: 7. Germline V CDR1 and CDR2: SGHVS, FNYEAQ. There are 14 residues in the CDR3. The CDR3 coding sequence is TGTGCCAGCAGGATCCGGGACAGTACCTACGAGCAGTACTTC. Protein sequence: CASRIRDSTYEQYF.

The chain has TRBV7-2 and TRBJ2-1, with a weak D call TRBD2 (5 bases). This CDR3 comprises 15 residues. The V end was cut by 7 bases, the J end by 3 bases, with 16 bases between. Germline loops: CDR1 SGHTA, CDR2 FQGNSA. The CDR3 nucleotides are TGTGCCAGCAATAAGGTTGATGGGAGCTACAATGAGCAGTTCTTC. Its translation: CASNKVDGSYNEQFF.

A single count supports this clone. The CDR3 loop reads CAISGVTEVSSYEQYF. The DNA for the CDR3 is TGTGCCATCAGTGGCGTTACTGAAGTGAGCTCCTACGAGCAGTACTTC. J is TRBJ2-7 and V is TRBV10-3; D uncertain. V was trimmed by 4 bases and J by 0 bases, leaving 16 bases between them. Germline CDR1 reads ENHRY; CDR2 reads SYGVKD. The length of the CDR3 is 16 residues.

J is TRBJ1-1 and V is TRBV5-1, with D uncertain. V shed 6 bases and J shed 5 bases, with 17 bases lying between them. CDR3 length: 14 amino acids. Germline V gene sequence: CDR1 SGHRS, CDR2 YFSETQ. CDR3 DNA sequence: TGCGCCAGCATGATAGGATTTGGAGGGACTGAAGCTTTCTTT. This sequence encodes CASMIGFGGTEAFF.

This rearrangement joins TRBV5-4 to TRBJ2-3, with TRBD2 identical over 10 bases. This CDR3 has 14 amino acids. J was trimmed by 8 bases and V by 3 bases; bases with no gene match: 6. Germline CDR1 is SGHNT and CDR2 is YYREEE (reference sequence). The CDR3 region is CASSSLAGDSTQYF. In DNA, the CDR3 is TGTGCCAGCAGCTCTCTAGCGGGAGATAGTACGCAGTATTTT.

The chain links TRBV7-6 to TRBJ2-7; D gene unclear. CDR1 and CDR2 (germline): SGHVS, FNYEAQ. Trimming cost V 0 bases and J 6 bases, with 9 bases left between them. This CDR3 is built from 13 residues. The CDR3, as DNA: TGTGCCAGCAGCTTAGCGGTCAGTCGCGAGCAGTACTTC. It specifies CASSLAVSREQYF.

This chain connects TRBV5-1 to TRBJ1-2; TRBD1 matches at 7 bases. Germline V gene sequence: CDR1 SGHRS, CDR2 YFSETQ. This CDR3 comprises 13 residues. The trim removed 4 bases at V and 8 bases at J, leaving 8 bases unmatched. This chain's CDR3 is CASSPTGFIGYTF. In DNA, the CDR3 is TGCGCCAGCAGCCCGACAGGGTTCATAGGCTACACCTTC.

The chain is built from TRBV29-1 and TRBJ2-1; 7 bases are shared with TRBD1. CDR1 is SQVTM and CDR2 is ANQGSEA in the germline V gene. This CDR3 region has 12 residues. The V and J ends lost 6 bases and 5 bases, in that order; junction bases with no gene match: 4. Written as DNA, the CDR3 is TGCAGCGTCTGGACAGGTAACAATGAGCAGTTCTTC. This translates into CSVWTGNNEQFF.

V is TRBV11-2 and J is TRBJ1-1; weak D call: TRBD1 (6 bases). Per germline, CDR1 SGHAT and CDR2 FQNNGV. CDR3 size: 14 residues. V was cut by 7 bases and J by 3 bases, with 15 bases left in between. In DNA form, the CDR3 reads TGTGCCAGCATCAAGGGGCAGGGGTACACTGAAGCTTTCTTT. Protein product: CASIKGQGYTEAFF.